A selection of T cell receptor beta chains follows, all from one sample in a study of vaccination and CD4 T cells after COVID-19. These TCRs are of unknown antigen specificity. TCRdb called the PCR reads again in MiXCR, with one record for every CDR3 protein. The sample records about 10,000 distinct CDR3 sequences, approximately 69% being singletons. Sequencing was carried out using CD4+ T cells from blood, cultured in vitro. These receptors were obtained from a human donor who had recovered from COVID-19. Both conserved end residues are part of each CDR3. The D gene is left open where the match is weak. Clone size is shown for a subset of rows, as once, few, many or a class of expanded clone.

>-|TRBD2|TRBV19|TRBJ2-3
TGTGCCAGTAGGCGACTAGCGGGGGTCACAGATACGCAGTATTTT
CASRRLAGVTDTQYF
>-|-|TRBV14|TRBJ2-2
TGTGCCAGCAGCCAAAGAATCATCGGGACTCATCCAACCGGGGAGCTGTTTTTT
CASSQRIIGTHPTGELFF
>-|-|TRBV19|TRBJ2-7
TGTGCCAGTAGTATCCGCCCCCCAGCGGTATCCTACGAGCAGTACTTC
CASSIRPPAVSYEQYF
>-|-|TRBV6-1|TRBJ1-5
TGTGCCAGCAGTGAAGGAGTCCCTCAGCCCCAGCATTTT
CASSEGVPQPQHF
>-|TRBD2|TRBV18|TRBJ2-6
TGTGCCAGCTCACCAATCCTAGCGGGAGTACCTGGGGCCAACGTCCTGACTTTC
CASSPILAGVPGANVLTF
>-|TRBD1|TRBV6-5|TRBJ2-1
TGTGCCAGCAGTTACAGACAGGGAGCGAATGAGCAGTTCTTC
CASSYRQGANEQFF
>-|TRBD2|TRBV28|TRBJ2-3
TGTGCCAGCAGTCCGTCGGGGGGGTACTCCTTCACAGATACGCAGTATTTT
CASSPSGGYSFTDTQYF
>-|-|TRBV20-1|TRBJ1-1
TGCAGTGCTAGATCCACCCGGGACACTGAAGCTTTCTTT
CSARSTRDTEAFF
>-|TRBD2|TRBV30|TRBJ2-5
TGTGCCTGGAATAGGTCGGTACTAGCGGGAGAAGAGACCCAGTACTTC
CAWNRSVLAGEETQYF
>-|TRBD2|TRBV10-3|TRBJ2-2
TGTGCCATCAGTGACCTAGCGGGGTCGAACACCGGGGAGCTGTTTTTT
CAISDLAGSNTGELFF
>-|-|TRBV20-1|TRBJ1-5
TGCAGTGGGAAGCTTGGTAGCCAGAATAGCAATCAGCCCCAGCATTTT
CSGKLGSQNSNQPQHF
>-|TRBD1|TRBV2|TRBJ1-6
TGTGCCAGCAGATCATACAGGGGGCCAAATTCACCCCTCCACTTT
CASRSYRGPNSPLHF
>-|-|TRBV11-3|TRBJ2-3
TGTGCCAGCAGCTTAAGTGGGGAAGATACGCAGTATTTT
CASSLSGEDTQYF
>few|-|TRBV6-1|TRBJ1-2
TGTGCCAGCAATAACCAGGGAACTATCTCCTATGGCTACACCTTC
CASNNQGTISYGYTF
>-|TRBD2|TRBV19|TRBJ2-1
TGTGCCAGTAGTATAGAGGTTGGACTAGCGGGGCGGCAGTTCTTC
CASSIEVGLAGRQFF
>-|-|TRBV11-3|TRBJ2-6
TGTGCCAGCAGCTTAGTTACTGGGGCCAACGTCCTGACTTTC
CASSLVTGANVLTF
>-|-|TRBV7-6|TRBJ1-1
TGTGCCAGCCGACCCTCAGGGGCAAGGACTGAAGCTTTCTTT
CASRPSGARTEAFF
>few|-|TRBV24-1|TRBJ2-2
TGTGCCACCGACCAATCCGGGGAGCTGTTTTTT
CATDQSGELFF
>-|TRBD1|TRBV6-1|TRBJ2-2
TGTGCCAGCAGTGAAAGGCTTCCGGGACAGGGAAACACCGGGGAGCTGTTTTTT
CASSERLPGQGNTGELFF
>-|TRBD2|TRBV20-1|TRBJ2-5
TGCAGTGCCCACCGGGGGGGCCAAGAGACCCAGTACTTC
CSAHRGGQETQYF
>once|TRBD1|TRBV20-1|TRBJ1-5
TGCAGTGCTAGAGGCACAGGGGGCGTTGGCAATCAGCCCCAGCATTTT
CSARGTGGVGNQPQHF
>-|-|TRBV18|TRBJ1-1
TGTGCCAGCTCACCACTCTTAAGGGGAATGAACACTGAAGCTTTCTTT
CASSPLLRGMNTEAFF
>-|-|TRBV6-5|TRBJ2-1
TGTGCCAGCAGTTACTCGACCGAGAGTGAGCAGTTCTTC
CASSYSTESEQFF
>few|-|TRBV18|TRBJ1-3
TGTGCCAGCTCACCTGCCAGGGACTCTGGAAACACCATATATTTT
CASSPARDSGNTIYF
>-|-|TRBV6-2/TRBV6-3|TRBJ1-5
TGTGCCAGCAGTTACTTTATCCAGGGAGGCCAGCCCCAGCATTTT
CASSYFIQGGQPQHF
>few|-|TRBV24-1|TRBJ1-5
TGTGCCACCAGTGACCTGGACCGGGACGTCAATCAGCCCCAGCATTTT
CATSDLDRDVNQPQHF
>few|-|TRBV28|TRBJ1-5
TGTGCCAGCAACCTTTGGCATGATCAGCCCCAGCATTTT
CASNLWHDQPQHF
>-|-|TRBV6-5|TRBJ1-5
TGTGCCAGCAGTTACGCCCTTAGGCCCCTCGTTAGGGGTGGCGGTCAGCCCCAGCATTTT
CASSYALRPLVRGGGQPQHF
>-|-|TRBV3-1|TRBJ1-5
TGTGCCAGCAGCCACAGGAATCAGCCCCAGCATTTT
CASSHRNQPQHF
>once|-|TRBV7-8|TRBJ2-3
TGTGCCAGCAGCCCAGACGGTAGGGGAGCGGATACGCAGTATTTT
CASSPDGRGADTQYF
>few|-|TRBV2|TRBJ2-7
TGTGCCAGCAGTGAGAGTTTGCCCTTGAGGAACTTC
CASSESLPLRNF
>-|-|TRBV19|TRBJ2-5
TGTGCCAGTAGCACAAATCGACAAGAGACCCAGTACTTC
CASSTNRQETQYF
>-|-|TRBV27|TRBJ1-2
TGTGCCAGCAGTTTATTCCCCCCGCGGTTAGCTAACTATGGCTACACCTTC
CASSLFPPRLANYGYTF
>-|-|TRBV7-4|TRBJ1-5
TGTGCCAGCAGCTCCCCCCAGGACAATCAGCCCCAGCATTTT
CASSSPQDNQPQHF
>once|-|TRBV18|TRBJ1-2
TGTGCCAGCTCACCTGGGGGGGGACGCTATGGCTACACCTTC
CASSPGGGRYGYTF
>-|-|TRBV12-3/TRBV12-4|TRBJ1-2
TGTGCCAGCAGTTTAGGTAGCTATTTAAACTATGGCTACACCTTC
CASSLGSYLNYGYTF
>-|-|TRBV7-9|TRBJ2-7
TGTGCCAGCAGCCTCGCCGGGGCCGATGAGCAGTACTTC
CASSLAGADEQYF
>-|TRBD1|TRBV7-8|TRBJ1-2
TGTGCCAGCAGCTTAGGTGGACAGGTCTATGGCTACACCTTC
CASSLGGQVYGYTF
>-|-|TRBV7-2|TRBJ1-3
TGTGCCAGCAGCTTGGAGGGGAGGGAAAACACCATATATTTT
CASSLEGRENTIYF
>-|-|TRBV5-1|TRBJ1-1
TGCGCCAGCAGCTTCGGACACACAGCCAAGAAGAACACTGAAGCTTTCTTT
CASSFGHTAKKNTEAFF
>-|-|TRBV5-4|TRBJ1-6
TGTGCCAGCAGCTCTTCTCGGGGCCGGAATTCACCCCTCCACTTT
CASSSSRGRNSPLHF